This TCR beta chain is drawn from a study of blood T cell repertoires in COVID-19. Background on the study: From the United States, Italy and Spain came samples of acute and convalescent COVID-19.

Clones were read by immunoSEQ multiplex PCR, and TCRdb kept only the in-frame ones, dropping some. The repertoire holds around 270,000 clones, with about 83% as singletons. This clonotype originated in a woman between 40 and 55 years old who had recovered from COVID-19. The sample taken for sequencing was peripheral blood.

The CDR3 region is CASRTQGMNTEAFF. In DNA form, the CDR3 reads TGTGCCAGCAGGACACAGGGTATGAACACTGAAGCTTTCTTT. The rearrangement uses TRBV2 and TRBJ1-1; perhaps TRBD1 as D (6 bases). The CDR3 covers 14 residues. Germline loops: CDR1 SNHLY, CDR2 FYNNEI. V was cut by 6 bases and J by 0 bases, with 11 bases left in between.